This record covers a single TCR beta chain. The sample is drawn from a study of technical replicates of blood from four donors. TCRdb's table, derived via immunoSEQ multiplex PCR, lists solely in-frame clones and lacks some. The sample shows approximately 70,000 clones, roughly nine tenths of them seen only once. There are 15 residues in the CDR3. Trimming stripped 4 bases from V and 3 bases from J, with 15 bases between. Germline V gene lookup returns CDR1 SNHLY and CDR2 FYNNEI. The TCR was taken from a human donor in good health. Some clones in this sample may be carry-over from other donors' samples. The chain is built from TRBV2 and TRBJ1-2; a weak D match, TRBD1 (6 bases). The sample was T cells isolated from PBMCs. Here the CDR3 reads CASSVTRGRDYGYTF. The CDR3 DNA reads as TGTGCCAGCAGTGTTACCAGGGGAAGGGACTATGGCTACACCTTC.